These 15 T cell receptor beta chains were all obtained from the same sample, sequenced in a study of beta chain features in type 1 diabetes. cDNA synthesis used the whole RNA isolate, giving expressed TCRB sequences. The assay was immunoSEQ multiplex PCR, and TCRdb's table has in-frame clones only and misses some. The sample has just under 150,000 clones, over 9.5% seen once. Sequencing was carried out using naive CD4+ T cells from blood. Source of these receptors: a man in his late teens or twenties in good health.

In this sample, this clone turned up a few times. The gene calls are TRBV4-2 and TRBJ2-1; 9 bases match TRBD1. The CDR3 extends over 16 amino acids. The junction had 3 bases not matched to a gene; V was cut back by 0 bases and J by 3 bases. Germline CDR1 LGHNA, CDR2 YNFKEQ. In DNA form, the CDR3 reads TGTGCCAGCAGCCAAGACTGGGACAGGGACTACAATGAGCAGTTCTTC. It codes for CASSQDWDRDYNEQFF.

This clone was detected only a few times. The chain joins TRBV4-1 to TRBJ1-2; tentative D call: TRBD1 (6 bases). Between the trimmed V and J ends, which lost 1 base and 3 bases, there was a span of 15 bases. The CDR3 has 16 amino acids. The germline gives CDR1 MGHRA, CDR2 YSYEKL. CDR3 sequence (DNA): TGCGCCAGCAGCCAAGGTCAGGGGACCCACGACTATGGCTACACCTTC. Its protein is CASSQGQGTHDYGYTF.

In DNA form, the CDR3 reads TGTGCCAGCAGCTTACCAGGGAATACGCAGTATTTT. Its protein product is CASSLPGNTQYF. The J gene is TRBJ2-3, the V gene TRBV27; D may be TRBD1 (5 bases). With 6 bases removed from V and 7 bases from J, the gap between germline ends came to 11 bases. Germline CDR1 is MNHEY and CDR2 is SMNVEV (reference sequence). CDR3 length: 12 residues.

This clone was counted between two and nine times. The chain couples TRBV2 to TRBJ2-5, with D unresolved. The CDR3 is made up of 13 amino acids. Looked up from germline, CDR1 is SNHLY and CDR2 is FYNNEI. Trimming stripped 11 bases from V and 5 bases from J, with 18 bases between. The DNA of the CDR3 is TGTGCCCAGCTACCGAGAGGATCCGAGACCCAGTACTTC. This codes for CAQLPRGSETQYF.

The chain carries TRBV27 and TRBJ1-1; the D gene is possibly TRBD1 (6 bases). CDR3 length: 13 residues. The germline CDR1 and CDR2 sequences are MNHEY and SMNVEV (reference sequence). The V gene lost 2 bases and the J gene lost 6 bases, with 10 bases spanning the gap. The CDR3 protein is CASSLLGAPEAFF. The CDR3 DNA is TGTGCCAGCAGTTTACTGGGGGCGCCTGAAGCTTTCTTT.

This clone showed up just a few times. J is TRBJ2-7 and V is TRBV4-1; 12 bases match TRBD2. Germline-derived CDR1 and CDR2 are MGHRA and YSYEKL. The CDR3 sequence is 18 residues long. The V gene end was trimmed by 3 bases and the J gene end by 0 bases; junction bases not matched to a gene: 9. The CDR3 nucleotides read TGCGCCAGCAGCCAGGTCGGACTAGCGGGGCGAAGCTCCTACGAGCAGTACTTC. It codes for CASSQVGLAGRSSYEQYF.

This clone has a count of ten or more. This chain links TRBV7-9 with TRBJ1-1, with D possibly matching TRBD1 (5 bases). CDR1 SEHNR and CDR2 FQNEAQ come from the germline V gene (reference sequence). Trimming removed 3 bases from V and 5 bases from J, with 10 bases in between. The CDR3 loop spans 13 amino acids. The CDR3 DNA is TGTGCCAGCAGCTTGGGGCAGGCGACTGAAGCTTTCTTT. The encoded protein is CASSLGQATEAFF.

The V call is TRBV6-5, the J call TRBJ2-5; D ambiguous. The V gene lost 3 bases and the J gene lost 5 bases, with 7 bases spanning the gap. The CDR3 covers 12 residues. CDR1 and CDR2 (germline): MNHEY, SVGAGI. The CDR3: CASSYVSETQYF. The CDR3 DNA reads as TGTGCCAGCAGTTATGTCTCGGAGACCCAGTACTTC.

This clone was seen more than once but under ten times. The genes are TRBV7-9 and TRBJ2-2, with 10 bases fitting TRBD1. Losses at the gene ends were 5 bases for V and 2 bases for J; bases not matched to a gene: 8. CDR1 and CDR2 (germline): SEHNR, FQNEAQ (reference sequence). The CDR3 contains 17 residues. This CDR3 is CASSLRDRGLNTGELFF. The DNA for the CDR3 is TGTGCCAGCAGCCTCCGGGACAGGGGCCTTAACACCGGGGAGCTGTTTTTT.

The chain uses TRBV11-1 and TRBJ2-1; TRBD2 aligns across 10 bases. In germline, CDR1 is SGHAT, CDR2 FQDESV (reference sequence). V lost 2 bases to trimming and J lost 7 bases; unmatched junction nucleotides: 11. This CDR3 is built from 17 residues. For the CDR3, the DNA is TGTGCCAGCAGCTTAATCGGGCTAGCGGGGGCTGATAATGAGCAGTTCTTC. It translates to CASSLIGLAGADNEQFF.

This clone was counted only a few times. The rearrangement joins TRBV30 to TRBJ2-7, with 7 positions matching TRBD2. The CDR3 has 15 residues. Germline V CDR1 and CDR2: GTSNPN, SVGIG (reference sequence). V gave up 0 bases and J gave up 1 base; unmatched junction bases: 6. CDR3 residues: CAWSVGRGGSYEQYF. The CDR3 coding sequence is TGTGCCTGGAGTGTCGGTCGGGGAGGGTCCTACGAGCAGTACTTC.

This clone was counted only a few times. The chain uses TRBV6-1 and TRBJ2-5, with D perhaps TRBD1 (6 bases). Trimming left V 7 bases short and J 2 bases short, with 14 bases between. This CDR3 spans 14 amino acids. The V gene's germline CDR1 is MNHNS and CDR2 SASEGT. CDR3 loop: CASKWTDDQETQYF. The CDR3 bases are TGTGCCAGCAAGTGGACAGACGATCAAGAGACCCAGTACTTC.

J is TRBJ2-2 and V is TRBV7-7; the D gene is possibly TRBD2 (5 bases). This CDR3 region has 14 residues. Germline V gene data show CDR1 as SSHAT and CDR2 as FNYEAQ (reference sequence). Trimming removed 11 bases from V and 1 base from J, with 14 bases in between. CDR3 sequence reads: CACKSGKNTGELFF. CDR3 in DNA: TGTGCCTGCAAGTCGGGAAAGAACACCGGGGAGCTGTTTTTT.

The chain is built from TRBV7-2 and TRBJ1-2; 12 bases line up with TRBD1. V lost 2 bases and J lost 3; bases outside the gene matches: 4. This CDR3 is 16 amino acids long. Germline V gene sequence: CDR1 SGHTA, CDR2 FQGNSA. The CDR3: CASSLLGQGADYGYTF. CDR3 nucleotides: TGTGCCAGCAGCTTACTGGGACAGGGGGCTGACTATGGCTACACCTTC.

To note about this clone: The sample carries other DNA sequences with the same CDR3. As DNA, the CDR3 is TGTGCCAGCAGCCCCCGACAGGGGGAAAAACTGTTTTTT. Residues: CASSPRQGEKLFF. The rearrangement uses TRBV7-9 and TRBJ1-4; 8 nucleotides agree with TRBD1. Trimming took 5 bases from V and 8 from J; bases not matched to a gene: 4. Germline lookup yields CDR1 SEHNR and CDR2 FQNEAQ (reference sequence). The length of the CDR3 is 13 residues.